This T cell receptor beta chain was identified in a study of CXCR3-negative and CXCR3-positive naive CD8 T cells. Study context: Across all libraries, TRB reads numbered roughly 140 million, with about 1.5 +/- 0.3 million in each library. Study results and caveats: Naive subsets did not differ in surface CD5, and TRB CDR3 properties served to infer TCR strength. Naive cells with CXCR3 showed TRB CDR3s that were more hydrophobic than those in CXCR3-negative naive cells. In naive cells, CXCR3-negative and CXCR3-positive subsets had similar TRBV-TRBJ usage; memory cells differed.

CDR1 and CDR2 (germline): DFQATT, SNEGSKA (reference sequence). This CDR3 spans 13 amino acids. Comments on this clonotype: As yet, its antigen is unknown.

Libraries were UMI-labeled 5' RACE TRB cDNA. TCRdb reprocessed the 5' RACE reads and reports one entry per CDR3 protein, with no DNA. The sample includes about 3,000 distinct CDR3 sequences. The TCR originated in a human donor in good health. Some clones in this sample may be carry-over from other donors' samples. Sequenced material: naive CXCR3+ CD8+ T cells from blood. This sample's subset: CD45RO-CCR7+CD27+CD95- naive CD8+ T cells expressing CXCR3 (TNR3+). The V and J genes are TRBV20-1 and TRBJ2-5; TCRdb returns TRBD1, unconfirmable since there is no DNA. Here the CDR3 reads CSATTGRSETQYF.